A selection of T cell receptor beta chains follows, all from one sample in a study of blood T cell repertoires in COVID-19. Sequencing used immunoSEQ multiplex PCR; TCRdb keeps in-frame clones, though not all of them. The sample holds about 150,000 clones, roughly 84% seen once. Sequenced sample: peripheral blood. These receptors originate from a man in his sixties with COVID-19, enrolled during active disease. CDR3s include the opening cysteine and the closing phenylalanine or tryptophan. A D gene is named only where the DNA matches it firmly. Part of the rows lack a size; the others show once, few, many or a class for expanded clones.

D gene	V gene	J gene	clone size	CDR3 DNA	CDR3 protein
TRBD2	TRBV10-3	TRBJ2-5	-	TGTGCCATCAGCCGCCCGGGGGGGCTGGAGACCCAGTACTTC	CAISRPGGLETQYF
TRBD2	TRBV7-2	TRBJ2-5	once	TGTGCCAGCAGCGAACTAGCGGGAGTTGCAGAGACCCAGTACTTC	CASSELAGVAETQYF
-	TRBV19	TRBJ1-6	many	TGTGCCAGTAGTCCTTCGGGTGTCTCCCTCCACTTT	CASSPSGVSLHF
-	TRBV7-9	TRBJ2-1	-	TGTGCCAGCAGCCGGGACACCTACAATGAGCAGTTCTTC	CASSRDTYNEQFF
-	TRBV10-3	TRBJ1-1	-	TGTGCCATCAAAACAGGGAACACTGAAGCTTTCTTT	CAIKTGNTEAFF
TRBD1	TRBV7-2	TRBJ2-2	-	TGTGCCAGCACCCGGGGCGGGACAGGGAACACCGGGGAGCTGTTTTTT	CASTRGGTGNTGELFF
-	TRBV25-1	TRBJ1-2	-	TGTGCCAGCAGTGAATCCTTCCCGAGGGCAGCAAATGGCTACACCTTC	CASSESFPRAANGYTF
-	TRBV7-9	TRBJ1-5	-	TGTGCCAGCAGCCTCCACCAGGGACCCCAGCATTTT	CASSLHQGPQHF
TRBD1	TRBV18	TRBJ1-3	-	TGTGCCAGCTCACAGGACAGGGGACCATGGGACGGAAACACCATATATTTT	CASSQDRGPWDGNTIYF
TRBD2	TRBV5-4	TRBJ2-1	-	TGTGCCAGCAGCTTAGGGACTAGTAGCTCCTACAATGAGCAGTTCTTC	CASSLGTSSSYNEQFF
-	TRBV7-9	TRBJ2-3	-	TGTGCCAGCAGCCCGTTAGGAGACAGTAGCACAGATACGCAGTATTTT	CASSPLGDSSTDTQYF
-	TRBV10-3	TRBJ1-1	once	TGTGCCATCAGCGCCCCGACAGTGAACACTGAAGCTTTCTTT	CAISAPTVNTEAFF
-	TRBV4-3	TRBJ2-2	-	TGCGCCAGCAGCCAGGGCGTCGCAACCGGGGAGCTGTTTTTT	CASSQGVATGELFF
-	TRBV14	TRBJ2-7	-	TGTGCCAGCAGCCAAAACTTCCAGGGGGAGCAGTACTTC	CASSQNFQGEQYF
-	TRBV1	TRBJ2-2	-	TGCACCAATTGCGGGACGAACACCGGGGAGCTGTTTTTT	CTNCGTNTGELFF
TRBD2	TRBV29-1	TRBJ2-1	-	TGCAGCGTTGATATGGGACTAGCGGGAGAGGATGAGCAGTTCTTC	CSVDMGLAGEDEQFF
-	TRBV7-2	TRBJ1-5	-	TGTGCCAGCAGCCCGCGGGGCGGGCCAAATCAGCCCCAGCATTTT	CASSPRGGPNQPQHF
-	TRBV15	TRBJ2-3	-	TGTGCCACCAGCAGAGATCAGGGGTTGGATACGCAGTATTTT	CATSRDQGLDTQYF
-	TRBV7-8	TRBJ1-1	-	TGTGCCAGCAGCTTAGTCGGGAGGTGGGAAGCTTTCTTT	CASSLVGRWEAFF
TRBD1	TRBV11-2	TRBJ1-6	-	TGTGCCAGCAGCTTAGGGGGACAGGGGGCGCCTTCACCCCTCCACTTT	CASSLGGQGAPSPLHF
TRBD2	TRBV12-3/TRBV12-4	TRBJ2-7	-	TGTGCCAGCAGCCCGGGACTAGTTTACGAGCAGTACTTC	CASSPGLVYEQYF
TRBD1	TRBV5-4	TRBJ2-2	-	TGTGCCAGCAGCTCTCCCGGGACAGGGGACACCGGGGAGCTGTTTTTT	CASSSPGTGDTGELFF
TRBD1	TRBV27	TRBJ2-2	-	TGTGCCAGCAGTTCACCAGGGGGTACCGGGGAGCTGTTTTTT	CASSSPGGTGELFF
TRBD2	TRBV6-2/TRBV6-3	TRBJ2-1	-	TGTGCCAGCAGCCGAGCGGGGGGCACCTACAATGAGCAGTTCTTC	CASSRAGGTYNEQFF
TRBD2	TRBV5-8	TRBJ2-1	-	TGTGCCAGCAGCTTGGACCTAGCGGGAGGGAGGAATGAGCAGTTCTTC	CASSLDLAGGRNEQFF
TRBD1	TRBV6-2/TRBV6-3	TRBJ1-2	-	TGTGCCAGCAGCATCTCCTATTATGGAGGGACAGTTGTGTCTGGCTACACCTTC	CASSISYYGGTVVSGYTF
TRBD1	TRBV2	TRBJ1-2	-	TGTGCCAGCAGTGGACAGACAGGGGCTAAGGACTATGGCTACACCTTC	CASSGQTGAKDYGYTF
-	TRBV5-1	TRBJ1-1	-	TGCGCCAGCAGCCCGGCGGGGGGTATGAACACTGAAGCTTTCTTT	CASSPAGGMNTEAFF
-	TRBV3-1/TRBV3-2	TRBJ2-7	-	TGTGCCAGCAGCCGGACAGACTCTCGGCAGCAGTACTTC	CASSRTDSRQQYF
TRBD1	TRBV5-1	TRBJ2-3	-	TGCGCCAGCAGCCTGAGACAGGGGGCAGATACGCAGTATTTT	CASSLRQGADTQYF
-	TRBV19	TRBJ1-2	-	TGTGCCAGTAGTATAGTGGCAGGGACTCGCGGCTACACCTTC	CASSIVAGTRGYTF
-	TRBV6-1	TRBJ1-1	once	TGTGCCAGCAGTGCACCTCGACAGCTCATGAACACTGAAGCTTTCTTT	CASSAPRQLMNTEAFF
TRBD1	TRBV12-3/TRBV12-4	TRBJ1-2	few	TGTGCCAGCAGCCAACAGGGGGGCTATGGCTACACCTTC	CASSQQGGYGYTF